The 30 T cell receptor beta chains reported below all come from one sample, sequenced in a study of CD8 T cells in Susac syndrome. RNA was extracted with the RNeasy kit, and a quantity of roughly 0.5 to 1 ug was reverse transcribed using random hexamers. TCRdb ran MiXCR on the immunoSEQ multiplex PCR reads and lists one entry per CDR3 protein. The table has over 95,000 distinct CDR3 sequences, 85% to 95% seen once; the top ten hold approximately 0.12%. The sequenced material came from CD8+ T cells from PBMCs. All receptors come from a human donor in good health.

The genes are TRBV15 and TRBJ1-5; TRBD1 aligns across 9 bases. Trimming at V came to 1 base and at J to 5 bases, leaving 6 bases not matched to a gene. CDR3 size: 16 residues. Germline CDR1 is LNHNV and CDR2 is YYDKDF (reference sequence). CDR3 coding DNA: TGTGCCACCAGCAGAGCAGACAGGGGGAGATATCAGCCCCAGCATTTT. It codes for CATSRADRGRYQPQHF.

This chain connects TRBV9 to TRBJ2-1, with TRBD2 as a possible D gene (7 bases). Germline V gene sequence: CDR1 SGDLS, CDR2 YYNGEE. The CDR3 has 15 amino acids. Trimming cost V 0 bases and J 5 bases, with 12 bases left between them. CDR3 DNA sequence: TGTGCCAGCAGCGTAGGGTCGGGGGGCGACAATGAGCAGTTCTTC. This encodes CASSVGSGGDNEQFF. The full variable domain, its missing parts supplied by reference TRBV9 and TRBJ2-1, is DSGVTQTPKHLITATGQRVTLRCSPRSGDLSVYWYQQSLDQGLQFLIQYYNGEERAKGNILERFSAQQFPDLHSELNLSSLELGDSALYFCASSVGSGGDNEQFFGPGTRLTVL.

CDR3 loop: CASSPDRVGVLTF. DNA for the CDR3: TGTGCCAGCAGCCCCGACAGGGTCGGCGTCCTGACTTTC. The rearrangement links TRBV6-6 to TRBJ2-6, with TRBD1 matching 7 bases. J gave up 12 bases and V 6 bases, and 8 bases lay outside the gene matches. Germline assignment: CDR1 MNHNY and CDR2 SVGAGI (reference sequence). This CDR3 is built from 13 residues.

The V gene is TRBV19, the J gene TRBJ2-7; TRBD1 might be the D (6 bases). The germline V gene has CDR1 LNHDA and CDR2 SQIVND (reference sequence). The CDR3 spans 15 residues. V was pared by 3 bases and J by 3 bases, with 15 bases between. DNA of the CDR3: TGTGCCAGTAGTATCGCCTCGACAGGCCTCTACGAGCAGTACTTC. It codes for CASSIASTGLYEQYF. The variable domain in full, completed from reference TRBV19 and TRBJ2-7, reads DGGITQSPKYLFRKEGQNVTLSCEQNLNHDAMYWYRQDPGQGLRLIYYSQIVNDFQKGDIAEGYSVSREKKESFPLTVTSAQKNPTAFYLCASSIASTGLYEQYFGPGTRLTVT.

The gene calls are TRBV5-1 and TRBJ2-7; 8 nucleotides line up with TRBD1. Unmatched junction bases numbered 11, after V lost 3 bases and J lost 6 bases. From germline, CDR1 is SGHRS and CDR2 YFSETQ. The CDR3 extends over 15 amino acids. The DNA of the CDR3 is TGCGCCAGCAGCTCATCCGGGACAGGCAGTTCCGAGCAGTACTTC. It codes for CASSSSGTGSSEQYF.

This chain connects TRBV20-1 to TRBJ2-7; D unclear. Germline values: CDR1 DFQATT, CDR2 SNEGSKA (reference sequence). The V end was cut by 3 bases, the J end by 0 bases, with 6 bases between. This CDR3 comprises 12 residues. This CDR3 is CSARSDSYEQYF. CDR3 bases: TGCAGTGCTAGGTCAGACTCCTACGAGCAGTACTTC.

The V gene is TRBV4-2, the J gene TRBJ1-1; D not certain. The CDR3 loop spans 14 amino acids. Germline V gene sequence: CDR1 LGHNA, CDR2 YNFKEQ. The V and J ends lost 0 bases and 0 bases respectively, with 5 bases between them. The CDR3 sequence is CASSQDTVNTEAFF. The CDR3 bases are TGTGCCAGCAGCCAAGATACAGTGAACACTGAAGCTTTCTTT.

The genes are TRBV19 and TRBJ2-7; TRBD2 aligns across 12 bases. There are 14 residues in the CDR3. V lost 10 bases, J lost 3 bases, and 7 bases stayed unmatched. CDR1 is LNHDA, CDR2 SQIVND, per germline (reference sequence). The CDR3 DNA follows: TGTGCCAAAGGGACTAGCGGGCTGGGCTACGAGCAGTACTTC. Amino acids: CAKGTSGLGYEQYF.

This chain uses TRBV30 with TRBJ1-1; 8 bases map to TRBD1. The V gene end was trimmed by 0 bases and the J gene end by 2 bases; junction bases not matched to a gene: 2. This CDR3 has 14 amino acids. Germline CDR1 is GTSNPN and CDR2 is SVGIG (reference sequence). The CDR3 sequence: CAWSVQGDNTEAFF. The DNA for the CDR3 is TGTGCCTGGAGTGTACAGGGGGACAACACTGAAGCTTTCTTT.

The chain employs TRBV19 and TRBJ1-5, with D possibly TRBD1 on 5 matching bases. The CDR3 spans 17 residues. Trimming stripped 3 bases from V and 4 bases from J, with 19 bases between. The germline V gene has CDR1 LNHDA and CDR2 SQIVND (reference sequence). The CDR3 reads CASSMDPQQAGNQPQHF. CDR3 in DNA: TGTGCCAGTAGTATGGACCCACAACAGGCGGGGAATCAGCCCCAGCATTTT.

The rearrangement uses TRBV9 and TRBJ1-5; a weak D match, TRBD1 (5 bases). The CDR3 loop spans 18 amino acids. The germline gives CDR1 SGDLS, CDR2 YYNGEE. The V end lost 3 bases, the J end lost 0 bases, and 19 bases lay between the germline ends. The CDR3 DNA sequence: TGTGCCAGCAGCGGGAGCCCTGGGACGGACGATAGCAATCAGCCCCAGCATTTT. Its protein product is CASSGSPGTDDSNQPQHF.

J is TRBJ2-2 and V is TRBV20-1; 7 bases align to TRBD2. Unmatched junction bases numbered 10, after V lost 6 bases and J lost 0 bases. Per the germline V gene, CDR1 is DFQATT and CDR2 is SNEGSKA (reference sequence). The CDR3 spans 16 residues. CDR3 in amino acids: CSAATLAEANTGELFF. DNA of the CDR3: TGCAGTGCGGCGACCCTAGCGGAGGCGAACACCGGGGAGCTGTTTTTT.

The chain links TRBV5-4 to TRBJ2-3; 9 positions agree with TRBD1. The junction had 6 bases not matched to a gene; V was cut back by 3 bases and J by 4 bases. The CDR3 sequence is 15 residues long. Germline V lookup: CDR1 SGHNT, CDR2 YYREEE (reference sequence). The CDR3 spells CASSYTGQGPDTQYF. The CDR3 DNA reads TGTGCCAGCAGCTATACCGGACAGGGGCCAGATACGCAGTATTTT.

V gene TRBV7-9 combines with J gene TRBJ2-7; D uncertain. CDR3 length equals 12 residues. Trimming left V 1 base short and J 6 bases short, with 7 bases between. In germline, CDR1 is SEHNR, CDR2 FQNEAQ (reference sequence). DNA of the CDR3: TGTGCCAGCAGCTTAGAGCGCCCCGAGCAGTACTTC. This gives the protein CASSLERPEQYF.

The chain employs TRBV9 and TRBJ2-1, with D hard to call. The CDR3 extends over 14 amino acids. Looked up from germline, CDR1 is SGDLS and CDR2 is YYNGEE. The germline V and J ends were trimmed by 0 bases and 10 bases, with 14 bases remaining between them. This chain's CDR3 is CASSVGCGALEQFF. The CDR3 DNA reads as TGTGCCAGCAGCGTAGGATGCGGTGCTCTGGAGCAGTTCTTC. Based on the CDR3 plus reference TRBV9 and TRBJ2-1, the full variable domain is DSGVTQTPKHLITATGQRVTLRCSPRSGDLSVYWYQQSLDQGLQFLIQYYNGEERAKGNILERFSAQQFPDLHSELNLSSLELGDSALYFCASSVGCGALEQFFGPGTRLTVL.

The sample holds one count of this clonotype. This chain joins TRBV2 and TRBJ2-7, with 8 bases aligning to TRBD1. The CDR3 length is 14 residues. V lost 5 bases and J lost 5; bases outside the gene matches: 8. The germline V gene has CDR1 SNHLY and CDR2 FYNNEI. CDR3 nucleotides: TGTGCCAGCAGTCTCGCTGGGACAGGTAACGAGCAGTACTTC. Translation: CASSLAGTGNEQYF.

This chain connects TRBV20-1 to TRBJ2-5; D unclear. There are 15 residues in the CDR3. Trimming cost V 1 base and J 0 bases, with 12 bases left between them. The V gene's germline CDR1 is DFQATT and CDR2 SNEGSKA (reference sequence). The CDR3 reads CSARAYSGDQETQYF. In DNA form, the CDR3 reads TGCAGTGCTAGAGCCTACTCAGGAGACCAAGAGACCCAGTACTTC.

This clonotype was seen only once. This chain uses TRBV4-3 with TRBJ2-1; 15 bases are a match to TRBD2. The trim removed 5 bases at V and 7 bases at J, leaving 3 bases unmatched. Germline loops: CDR1 LGHNA, CDR2 YSLEER. The CDR3 sequence is 15 residues long. The CDR3 loop reads CASSFGLAGGNEQFF. CDR3 nucleotides: TGCGCCAGCAGCTTCGGACTAGCGGGGGGGAATGAGCAGTTCTTC.

The V and J genes are TRBV6-2 or TRBV6-3 and TRBJ1-1, with D unresolved. This CDR3 has 13 residues. Germline V gene sequence: CDR1 MNHEY, CDR2 SVGEGT. V was trimmed by 0 bases and J by 7 bases, leaving 9 bases between them. CDR3 loop: CASSYSIGREAFF. The CDR3 DNA sequence: TGTGCCAGCAGTTACTCGATTGGGCGTGAAGCTTTCTTT.

V and J are TRBV5-1 and TRBJ2-6, with D maybe TRBD1 (5 bases). Germline V CDR1 and CDR2: SGHRS, YFSETQ. V gave up 5 bases and J gave up 0 bases, with 6 bases separating them. The length of the CDR3 is 14 residues. The CDR3 protein is CASRTDSGANVLTF. CDR3 in DNA: TGCGCCAGCAGGACAGACTCTGGGGCCAACGTCCTGACTTTC.

The chain combines TRBV7-2 with TRBJ2-7; no clear D gene. Germline CDR1 SGHTA, CDR2 FQGNSA. The germline V and J ends were trimmed by 8 bases and 0 bases, with 11 bases remaining between them. This CDR3 is built from 13 residues. The CDR3 region is CASEPPSSYEQYF. DNA of the CDR3: TGTGCCAGCGAGCCTCCCAGCTCCTACGAGCAGTACTTC. Full variable domain (outside the CDR3, taken from reference TRBV7-2 and TRBJ2-7): GAGVSQSPSNKVTEKGKDVELRCDPISGHTALYWYRQSLGQGLEFLIYFQGNSAPDKSGLPSDRFSAERTGGSVSTLTIQRTQQEDSAVYLCASEPPSSYEQYFGPGTRLTVT.

V is TRBV5-1 and J is TRBJ2-7; D may be TRBD2 (5 bases). The CDR3 contains 14 residues. Germline CDR1 reads SGHRS; CDR2 reads YFSETQ. V lost 4 bases and J 2 bases, leaving 13 bases between the germline ends. This CDR3 reads CASSPVEGPYEQYF. DNA for the CDR3: TGCGCCAGCAGCCCGGTAGAGGGCCCCTACGAGCAGTACTTC.

The chain recombines TRBV27 with TRBJ2-7; 9 bases are shared with TRBD1. The CDR3 extends over 17 amino acids. Trimming took 3 bases from V and 2 from J; bases not matched to a gene: 11. In germline, CDR1 is MNHEY, CDR2 SMNVEV (reference sequence). The CDR3 loop reads CASSFGTGTVRPYEQYF. The CDR3, as DNA: TGTGCCAGCAGTTTCGGGACAGGGACCGTTAGGCCCTACGAGCAGTACTTC.

The chain couples TRBV28 to TRBJ2-5; 9 bases are a match to TRBD1. The ends lost 6 bases at V and 4 bases at J; junction bases unmatched: 9. In germline, CDR1 is MDHEN, CDR2 SYDVKM. The CDR3 consists of 15 residues. This CDR3 is CASREGQGRRETQYF. CDR3 DNA: TGTGCCAGCAGGGAGGGACAGGGAAGGAGAGAGACCCAGTACTTC.

The V and J genes are TRBV29-1 and TRBJ1-1, with D possibly TRBD1 on 5 matching bases. V was clipped by 6 bases and J by 3 bases, with 11 bases between them. CDR3 length: 12 residues. Germline-derived CDR1 and CDR2 are SQVTM and ANQGSEA. The CDR3 nucleotides are TGCAGCGTCAGGGTGGGGGACACTGAAGCTTTCTTT. Translated: CSVRVGDTEAFF. The full variable domain, in which reference TRBV29-1 and TRBJ1-1 provide the parts outside the CDR3, is SAVISQKPSRDICQRGTSLTIQCQVDSQVTMMFWYRQQPGQSLTLIATANQGSEATYESGFVIDKFPISRPNLTFSTLTVSNMSPEDSSIYLCSVRVGDTEAFFGQGTRLTVV.

The CDR3 region is CASSLLSSGANVLTF. CDR3 DNA: TGTGCCAGCAGCCTACTTAGCTCTGGGGCCAACGTCCTGACTTTC. This sequence joins TRBV7-2 and TRBJ2-6; no reliable D call. Trimming took 5 bases from V and 0 from J, leaving 8 bases between them. This CDR3 comprises 15 residues. Germline CDR1 and CDR2: SGHTA and FQGNSA. The entire variable domain, with the rest obtained from reference TRBV7-2 and TRBJ2-6, is as follows: GAGVSQSPSNKVTEKGKDVELRCDPISGHTALYWYRQSLGQGLEFLIYFQGNSAPDKSGLPSDRFSAERTGGSVSTLTIQRTQQEDSAVYLCASSLLSSGANVLTFGAGSRLTVL.

The chain has TRBV15 and TRBJ2-7; possible D gene TRBD2, 6 bases. CDR3 size: 16 residues. Trimming shortened V by 3 bases and J by 4 bases, and 19 bases separated the two germline ends. CDR1 LNHNV and CDR2 YYDKDF come from the germline V gene (reference sequence). CDR3 protein: CATSSGTGTGGYEQYF. CDR3 nucleotides: TGTGCCACCAGCAGCGGGACCGGGACCGGGGGATACGAGCAGTACTTC.

The chain couples TRBV7-6 to TRBJ2-3, with unresolved D. This CDR3 has 13 amino acids. Germline V CDR1 and CDR2: SGHVS, FNYEAQ. With 1 base removed from V and 2 bases from J, the gap between germline ends came to 4 bases. The CDR3 protein is CASSLEVTDTQYF. The CDR3 DNA follows: TGTGCCAGCAGCTTAGAGGTCACAGATACGCAGTATTTT.

This chain links TRBV20-1 with TRBJ1-3; D gene ambiguous. CDR1 DFQATT and CDR2 SNEGSKA come from the germline V gene (reference sequence). V shed 1 base and J shed 4 bases, with 11 bases lying between them. The CDR3 length is 14 residues. This CDR3 is CSARGIALGNTIYF. DNA for the CDR3: TGCAGTGCTAGAGGGATAGCGCTCGGAAACACCATATATTTT.

The chain couples TRBV7-9 to TRBJ2-1, with 7 bases that match TRBD2. Germline loops: CDR1 SEHNR, CDR2 FQNEAQ (reference sequence). CDR3 length: 13 residues. Trimming removed 4 bases from V and 8 bases from J; junction bases left unmatched: 5. The chain's CDR3 is CASSSGTTHEQFF. CDR3 coding DNA: TGTGCCAGCAGCTCCGGGACTACCCATGAGCAGTTCTTC.